A selection of T cell receptor beta chains follows, all from one sample in a study of T-cell memory formation after mild COVID-19. TCRdb used MiXCR to reprocess the 5' RACE reads, holding one entry per CDR3 protein. The sample has hundreds of thousands of distinct CDR3 sequences, around 20% seen once. The sample comprised PBMCs or a T cell subset sorted from them (not recorded which). These receptors were obtained from an adult woman who had mild COVID-19 (a few samples of this study predate the infection). Cell type and time point are not known. The CDR3 runs from the conserved cysteine through the conserved F or W. The D gene is left open where the match is weak. Size tells how often a clone was seen (once, few, many) or the class of an expanded clone, and some rows leave it out.

clone_size j_call v_call d_call cdr3_aa cdr3_nt
few TRBJ2-5 TRBV4-1 . CASSQDPGEETQYF TGCGCCAGCAGCCAAGATCCAGGCGAAGAGACCCAGTACTTC
. TRBJ2-1 TRBV5-1 . CASRSDTDDNEQFF TGCGCCAGCAGATCCGATACGGACGACAATGAGCAGTTCTTC
few TRBJ2-2 TRBV27 TRBD2 CASRAGGLNTGELFF TGTGCCAGCCGAGCGGGAGGGCTGAACACCGGGGAGCTGTTTTTT
. TRBJ2-1 TRBV9 . CASSAGLQSNNEQFF TGTGCCAGCAGCGCGGGACTCCAAAGCAACAATGAGCAGTTCTTC
many TRBJ2-3 TRBV7-7 . CASSRRPFSTDTQYF TGTGCTAGCAGCCGCAGGCCCTTTAGCACAGATACGCAGTATTTT
. TRBJ1-1 TRBV5-1 . CASSAEVLATEAFF TGCGCCAGCAGCGCAGAAGTCCTTGCCACTGAAGCTTTCTTT
. TRBJ2-5 TRBV7-9 TRBD1 CASSRDRAQETQYF TGTGCCAGCAGCCGGGACAGGGCCCAAGAGACCCAGTACTTC
few TRBJ1-1 TRBV24-1 . CAVMGVMNTEAFF TGTGCCGTCATGGGAGTTATGAACACTGAAGCTTTCTTT
few TRBJ2-7 TRBV6-1 . CASKVFQGPSYEQYF TGTGCCAGCAAAGTTTTTCAGGGACCCTCCTACGAGCAGTACTTC
. TRBJ1-1 TRBV12-3/TRBV12-4 . CASSFNLGGTEAFF TGTGCCAGCAGTTTTAACCTTGGAGGCACTGAAGCTTTCTTT
. TRBJ2-2 TRBV3-1 TRBD1 CASSQVRTGADTGELFF TGTGCCAGCAGCCAAGTTCGGACAGGGGCCGACACCGGGGAGCTGTTTTTT
few TRBJ1-4 TRBV3-1 TRBD1 CASSRRQGNNEKLFF TGTGCCAGCAGCCGGAGACAGGGAAATAATGAAAAACTGTTTTTT
. TRBJ2-1 TRBV29-1 TRBD2 CSVEDLAVAGRTAEQFF TGCAGCGTTGAAGATCTTGCGGTAGCGGGGCGGACGGCTGAGCAGTTCTTC
. TRBJ2-1 TRBV7-8 TRBD2 CASSPTHRIAGGSSYNEQFF TGTGCCAGCAGCCCCACGCATAGGATAGCGGGAGGGAGCTCCTACAATGAGCAGTTCTTC
. TRBJ1-1 TRBV6-5 TRBD1 CASTSDRDTEAFF TGTGCCAGCACCTCGGACAGGGACACTGAAGCTTTCTTT
. TRBJ2-3 TRBV5-1 . CASSLRGGSPPSYF TGCGCCAGCAGCTTGAGGGGTGGCAGCCCCCCCTCATATTTT